This T cell receptor (beta chain) was found in a study of brain T cells in children with intractable seizures. Surgery cases with the highest brain T cell transcript signatures were chosen for sequencing. Before surgery, patients took at least one anti-epileptic drug. V dropped 8 bases and J dropped 3 bases, with 16 bases sitting between them. The CDR3 runs 14 residues. Germline V lookup: CDR1 WSHSY, CDR2 SAAADI. Libraries were prepared by immunoSEQ multiplex PCR; TCRdb keeps only in-frame clonotypes and omits some of them. The sample records tens of thousands of clones, roughly 91% being singletons. This sequence joins TRBV10-2 and TRBJ2-5; either TRBD1 or TRBD2 may supply D (5 bases each). The sample was peripheral blood, taken at surgery. This clonotype was sampled from a boy less than two years old with tuberous sclerosis and intractable seizures. As DNA, the CDR3 is TGCGCCAGCGAGGGACCTACAGGAAAAGAGACCCAGTACTTC. Translating it yields CASEGPTGKETQYF.